The present T cell receptor beta chain was sequenced within a study of control samples from healthy donors and cancer patients. Some clones are missing from TCRdb's copy, which holds only in-frame ones; the method was immunoSEQ multiplex PCR. This sample has 70,000 or so clones; 85% to 95% occur once, and the top ten carry 6.2%. The germline CDR1 and CDR2 sequences are MNHEY and SMNVEV (reference sequence). V was cut by 0 bases and J by 4 bases, with 12 bases left in between. CDR3 length: 15 residues. This clone was observed a single time. The receptor was derived from a woman between 35 and 50 years old in good health. The sample comprised blood. The V and J genes are TRBV27 and TRBJ1-2, with D perhaps TRBD1 (5 bases). The CDR3 coding sequence is TGTGCCAGCAGTTTATCTGGGCAGGGACTCTATGGCTACACCTTC. This translates into CASSLSGQGLYGYTF.